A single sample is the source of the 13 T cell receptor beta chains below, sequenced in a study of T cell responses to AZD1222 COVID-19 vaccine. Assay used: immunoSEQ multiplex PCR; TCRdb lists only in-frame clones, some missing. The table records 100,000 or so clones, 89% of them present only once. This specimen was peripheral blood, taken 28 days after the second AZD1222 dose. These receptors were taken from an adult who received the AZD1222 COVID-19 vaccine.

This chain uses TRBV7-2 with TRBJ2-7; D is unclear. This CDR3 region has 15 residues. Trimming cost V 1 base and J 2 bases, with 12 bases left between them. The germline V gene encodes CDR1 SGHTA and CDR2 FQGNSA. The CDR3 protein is CASSLGPARTYEQYF. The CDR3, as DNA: TGTGCCAGCAGCTTAGGGCCAGCCAGGACCTACGAGCAGTACTTC.

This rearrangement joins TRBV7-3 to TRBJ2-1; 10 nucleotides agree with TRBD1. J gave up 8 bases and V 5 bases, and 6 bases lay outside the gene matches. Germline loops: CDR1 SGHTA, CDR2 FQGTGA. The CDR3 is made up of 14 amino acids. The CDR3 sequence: CASSPTGGTDEQFF. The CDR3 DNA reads TGTGCCAGCAGCCCGACAGGGGGCACCGATGAGCAGTTCTTC.

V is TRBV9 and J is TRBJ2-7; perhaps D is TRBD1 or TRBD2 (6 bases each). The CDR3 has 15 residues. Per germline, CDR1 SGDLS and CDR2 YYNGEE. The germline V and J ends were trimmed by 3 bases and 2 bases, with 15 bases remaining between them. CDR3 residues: CASSEGGTKAYEQYF. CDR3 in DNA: TGTGCCAGCAGCGAGGGGGGAACCAAGGCCTACGAGCAGTACTTC.

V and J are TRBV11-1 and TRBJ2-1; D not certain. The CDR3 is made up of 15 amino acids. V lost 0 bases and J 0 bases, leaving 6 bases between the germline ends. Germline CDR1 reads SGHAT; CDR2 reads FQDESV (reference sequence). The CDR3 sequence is CASSLAAGSYNEQFF. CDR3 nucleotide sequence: TGTGCCAGCAGCTTAGCGGCTGGCTCCTACAATGAGCAGTTCTTC.

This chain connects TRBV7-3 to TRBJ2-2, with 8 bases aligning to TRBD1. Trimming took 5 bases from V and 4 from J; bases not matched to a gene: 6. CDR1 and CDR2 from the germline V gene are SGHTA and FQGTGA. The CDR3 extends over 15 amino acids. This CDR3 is CASSRDRGATGELFF. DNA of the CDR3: TGTGCCAGCAGCCGTGACAGGGGTGCCACCGGGGAGCTGTTTTTT. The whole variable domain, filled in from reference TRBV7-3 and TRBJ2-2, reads GAGVSQTPSNKVTEKGKYVELRCDPISGHTALYWYRQSLGQGPEFLIYFQGTGAADDSGLPNDRFFAVRPEGSVSTLKIQRTERGDSAVYLCASSRDRGATGELFFGEGSRLTVL.

As DNA, the CDR3 is TGTGCCACCAGCACGACAGGGGTCCCCTACGAGCAGTACTTC. Translating gives CATSTTGVPYEQYF. The chain joins TRBV15 to TRBJ2-7; 8 bases are shared with TRBD1. The germline V gene has CDR1 LNHNV and CDR2 YYDKDF (reference sequence). The CDR3 has 14 amino acids. Trimming cost V 4 bases and J 2 bases; bases outside gene matches: 4.

The CDR3 DNA sequence: TGTGCCAGTGGGACTAGCGGATTAAACACCGGGGAGCTGTTTTTT. Protein: CASGTSGLNTGELFF. The chain links TRBV27 to TRBJ2-2; 11 positions agree with TRBD2. V shed 9 bases and J 2 bases; nucleotides not matched to a gene: 5. Germline assignment: CDR1 MNHEY and CDR2 SMNVEV (reference sequence). The CDR3 totals 15 residues.

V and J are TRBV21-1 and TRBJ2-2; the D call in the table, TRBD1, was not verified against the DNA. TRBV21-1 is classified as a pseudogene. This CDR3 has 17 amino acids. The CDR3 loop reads CASSKGVNTGGTGELFF. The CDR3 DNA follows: TGTGCCAGCAGCAAAGGCGTCAACACAGGGGGCACCGGGGAGCTGTTTTTT.

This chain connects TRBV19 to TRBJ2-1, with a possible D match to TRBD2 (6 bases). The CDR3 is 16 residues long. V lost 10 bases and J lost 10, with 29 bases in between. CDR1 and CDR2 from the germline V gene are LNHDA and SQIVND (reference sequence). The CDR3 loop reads CATTDARAKNGGEQFF. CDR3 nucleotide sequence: TGTGCCACAACGGATGCACGAGCGAAGAATGGGGGGGAGCAGTTCTTC.

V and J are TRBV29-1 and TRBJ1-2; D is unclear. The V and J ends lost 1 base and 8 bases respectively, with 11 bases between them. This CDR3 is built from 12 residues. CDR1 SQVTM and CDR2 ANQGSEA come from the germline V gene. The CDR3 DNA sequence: TGCAGCGTTGAAGCTCCTAGGTTGGGCTACACCTTC. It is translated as CSVEAPRLGYTF.

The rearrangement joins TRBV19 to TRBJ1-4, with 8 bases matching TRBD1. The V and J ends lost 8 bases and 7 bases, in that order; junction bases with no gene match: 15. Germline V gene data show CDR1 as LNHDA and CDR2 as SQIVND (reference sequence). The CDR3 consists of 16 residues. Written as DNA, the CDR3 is TGTGCCAGTGAAGGAGGACAGGGCGGGGGGCGTGAAAAACTGTTTTTT. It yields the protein CASEGGQGGGREKLFF.

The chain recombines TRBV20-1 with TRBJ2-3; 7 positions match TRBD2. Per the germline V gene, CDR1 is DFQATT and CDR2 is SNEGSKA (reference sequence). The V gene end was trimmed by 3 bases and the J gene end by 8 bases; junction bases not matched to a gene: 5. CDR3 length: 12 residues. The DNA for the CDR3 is TGCAGTGCTAGTCTCGGCGGGAGTACGCAGTATTTT. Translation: CSASLGGSTQYF.

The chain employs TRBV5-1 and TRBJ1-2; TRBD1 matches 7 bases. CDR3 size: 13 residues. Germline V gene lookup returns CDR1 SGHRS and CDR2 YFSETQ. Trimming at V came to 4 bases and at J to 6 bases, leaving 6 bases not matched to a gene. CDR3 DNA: TGCGCCAGCAGCCCCGACAGGGTTGATGGCTACACCTTC. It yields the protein CASSPDRVDGYTF.